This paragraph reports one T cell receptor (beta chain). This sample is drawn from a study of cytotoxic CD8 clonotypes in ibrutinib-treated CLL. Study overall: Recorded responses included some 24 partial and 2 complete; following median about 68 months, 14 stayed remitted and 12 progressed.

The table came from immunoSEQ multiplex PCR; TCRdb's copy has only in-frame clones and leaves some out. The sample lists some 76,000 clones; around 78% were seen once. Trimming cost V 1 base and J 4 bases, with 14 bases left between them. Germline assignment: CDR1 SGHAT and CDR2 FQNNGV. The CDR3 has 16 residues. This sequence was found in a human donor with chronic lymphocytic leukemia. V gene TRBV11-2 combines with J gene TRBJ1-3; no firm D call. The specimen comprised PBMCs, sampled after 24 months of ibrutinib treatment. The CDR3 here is CASSLVRGWAGNTIYF. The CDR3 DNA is TGTGCCAGCAGCTTAGTTCGAGGCTGGGCAGGAAACACCATATATTTT.